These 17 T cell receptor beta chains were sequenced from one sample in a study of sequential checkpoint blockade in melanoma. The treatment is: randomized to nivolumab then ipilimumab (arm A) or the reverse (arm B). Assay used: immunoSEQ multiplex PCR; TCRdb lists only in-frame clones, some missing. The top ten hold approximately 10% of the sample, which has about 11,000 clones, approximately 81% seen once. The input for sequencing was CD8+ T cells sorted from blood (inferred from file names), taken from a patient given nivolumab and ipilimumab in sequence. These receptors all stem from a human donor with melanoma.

CDR3 coding DNA: TGTGCCAGCAGCTTAGTTGAGGGGAGGGACACCATATATTTT. Residues: CASSLVEGRDTIYF. The chain uses TRBV7-8 and TRBJ1-3; maybe TRBD1 (5 bases). Looked up from germline, CDR1 is SGHVS and CDR2 is FQNEAQ. The ends were cut back, 1 base at V and 8 bases at J, with 12 bases in the middle. This CDR3 is built from 14 residues.

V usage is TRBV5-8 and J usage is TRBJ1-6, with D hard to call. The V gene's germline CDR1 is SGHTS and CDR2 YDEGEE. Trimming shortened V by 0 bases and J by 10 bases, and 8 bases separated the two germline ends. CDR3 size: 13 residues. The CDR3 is CASSLDLESPLHF. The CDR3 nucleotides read TGTGCCAGCAGCTTGGACCTCGAGTCACCCCTCCACTTT.

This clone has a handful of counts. The CDR3 bases are TGTGCCAGACGAGCGACCGGGACAGGGATGAGTCAGCCCCAGCATTTT. Its translation: CARRATGTGMSQPQHF. The chain is built from TRBV14 and TRBJ1-5; 9 bases are a match to TRBD1. Germline V gene sequence: CDR1 SGHDN, CDR2 FVKESK. This CDR3 has 16 amino acids. Trimming removed 9 bases from V and 6 bases from J; junction bases left unmatched: 15.

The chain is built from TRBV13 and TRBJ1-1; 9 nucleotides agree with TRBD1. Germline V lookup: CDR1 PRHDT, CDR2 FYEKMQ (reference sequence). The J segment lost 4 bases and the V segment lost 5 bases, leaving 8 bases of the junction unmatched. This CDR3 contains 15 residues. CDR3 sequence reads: CASSLQGARTTEAFF. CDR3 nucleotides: TGTGCCAGCAGCCTACAGGGGGCGCGGACCACTGAAGCTTTCTTT. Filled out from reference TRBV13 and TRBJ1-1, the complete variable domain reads AAGVIQSPRHLIKEKRETATLKCYPIPRHDTVYWYQQGPGQDPQFLISFYEKMQSDKGSIPDRFSAQQFSDYHSELNMSSLELGDSALYFCASSLQGARTTEAFFGQGTRLTVV.

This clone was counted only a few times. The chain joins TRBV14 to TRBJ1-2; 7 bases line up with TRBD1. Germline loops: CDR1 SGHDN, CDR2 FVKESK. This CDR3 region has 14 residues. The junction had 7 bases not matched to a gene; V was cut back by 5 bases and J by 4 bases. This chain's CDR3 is CASSLGQRIYGYTF. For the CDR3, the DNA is TGTGCCAGCAGCTTGGGACAGCGCATCTATGGCTACACCTTC. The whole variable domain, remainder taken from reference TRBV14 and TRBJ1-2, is EAGVTQFPSHSVIEKGQTVTLRCDPISGHDNLYWYRRVMGKEIKFLLHFVKESKQDESGMPNNRFLAERTGGTYSTLKVQPAELEDSGVYFCASSLGQRIYGYTFGSGTRLTVV.

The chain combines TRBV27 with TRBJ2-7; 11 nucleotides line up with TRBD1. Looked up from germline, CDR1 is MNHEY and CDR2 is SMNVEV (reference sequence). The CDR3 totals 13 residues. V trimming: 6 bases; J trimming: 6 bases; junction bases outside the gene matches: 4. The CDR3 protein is CASSLDRGLEQYF. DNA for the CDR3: TGTGCCAGCAGCCTGGACAGGGGGCTCGAGCAGTACTTC.

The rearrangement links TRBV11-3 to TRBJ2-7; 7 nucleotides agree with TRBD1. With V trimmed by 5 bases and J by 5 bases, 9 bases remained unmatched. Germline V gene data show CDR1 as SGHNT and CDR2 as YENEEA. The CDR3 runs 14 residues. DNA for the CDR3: TGTGCCAGCAGCGACCGACAGGGAATCCACGAGCAGTACTTC. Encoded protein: CASSDRQGIHEQYF.

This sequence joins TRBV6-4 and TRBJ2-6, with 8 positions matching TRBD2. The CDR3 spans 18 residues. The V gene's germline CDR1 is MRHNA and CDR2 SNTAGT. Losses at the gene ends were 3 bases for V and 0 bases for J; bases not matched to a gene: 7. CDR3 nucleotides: TGTGCCAGCAGTGAGGGGAGCGGGGGTCCCTCTGGGGCCAACGTCCTGACTTTC. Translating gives CASSEGSGGPSGANVLTF.

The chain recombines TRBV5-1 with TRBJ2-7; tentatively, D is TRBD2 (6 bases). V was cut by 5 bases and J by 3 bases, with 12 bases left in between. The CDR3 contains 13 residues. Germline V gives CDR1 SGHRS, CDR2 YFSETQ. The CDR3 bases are TGCGCCAGCAGGACGGGAGCATACTACGAGCAGTACTTC. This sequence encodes CASRTGAYYEQYF. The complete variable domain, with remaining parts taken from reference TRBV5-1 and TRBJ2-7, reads KAGVTQTPRYLIKTRGQQVTLSCSPISGHRSVSWYQQTPGQGLQFLFEYFSETQRNKGNFPGRFSGRQFSNSRSEMNVSTLELGDSALYLCASRTGAYYEQYFGPGTRLTVT.

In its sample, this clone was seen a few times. CDR3 region: CASSPPRGPGNTIYF. DNA for the CDR3: TGTGCCAGCTCACCCCCCCGGGGTCCTGGAAACACCATATATTTT. The gene calls are TRBV18 and TRBJ1-3; D is undetermined. This CDR3 is built from 15 residues. With 3 bases removed from V and 2 bases from J, the gap between germline ends came to 11 bases. Looked up from germline, CDR1 is KGHSH and CDR2 is LQKENI.

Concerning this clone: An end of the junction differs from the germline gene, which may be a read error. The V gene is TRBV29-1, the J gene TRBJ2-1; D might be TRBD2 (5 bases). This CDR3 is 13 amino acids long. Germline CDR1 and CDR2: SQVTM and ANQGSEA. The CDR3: CSIEGLAGNEQFF. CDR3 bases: TGCAGCATTGAGGGCCTAGCTGGCAATGAGCAGTTCTTC.

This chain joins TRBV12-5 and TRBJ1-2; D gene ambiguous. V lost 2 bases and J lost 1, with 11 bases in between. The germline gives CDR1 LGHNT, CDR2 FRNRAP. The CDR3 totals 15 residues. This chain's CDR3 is CASGLLGRSNYGYTF. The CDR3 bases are TGTGCTAGTGGTTTGCTGGGCCGCAGTAACTATGGCTACACCTTC.

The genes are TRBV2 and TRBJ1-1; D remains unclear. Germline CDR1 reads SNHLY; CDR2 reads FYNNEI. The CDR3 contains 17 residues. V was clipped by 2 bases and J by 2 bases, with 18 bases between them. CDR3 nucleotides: TGTGCCAGCAGTGAACGAGGGTCTTCGGCGGGAAACACTGAAGCTTTCTTT. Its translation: CASSERGSSAGNTEAFF.

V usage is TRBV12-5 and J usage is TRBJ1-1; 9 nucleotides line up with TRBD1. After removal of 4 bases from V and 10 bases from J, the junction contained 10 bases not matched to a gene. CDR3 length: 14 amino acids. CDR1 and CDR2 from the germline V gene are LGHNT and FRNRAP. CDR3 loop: CASGSSGQGLGAFF. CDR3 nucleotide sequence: TGTGCTAGTGGTTCATCCGGACAGGGGTTAGGAGCTTTCTTT. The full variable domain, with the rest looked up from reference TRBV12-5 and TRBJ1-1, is DARVTQTPRHKVTEMGQEVTMRCQPILGHNTVFWYRQTMMQGLELLAYFRNRAPLDDSGMPKDRFSAEMPDATLATLKIQPSEPRDSAVYFCASGSSGQGLGAFFGQGTRLTVV.

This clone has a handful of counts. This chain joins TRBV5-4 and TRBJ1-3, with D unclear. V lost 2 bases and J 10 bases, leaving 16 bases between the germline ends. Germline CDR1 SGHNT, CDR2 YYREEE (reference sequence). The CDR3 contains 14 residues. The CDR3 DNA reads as TGTGCCAGCAGCTTAGGGCCGGACCCGGGGACCATATATTTT. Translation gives CASSLGPDPGTIYF.

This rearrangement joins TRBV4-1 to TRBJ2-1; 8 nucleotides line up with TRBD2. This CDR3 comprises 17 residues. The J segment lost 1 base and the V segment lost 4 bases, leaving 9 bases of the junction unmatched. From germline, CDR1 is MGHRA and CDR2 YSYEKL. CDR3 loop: CASSPDARLASYNEQFF. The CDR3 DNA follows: TGCGCCAGCAGCCCTGATGCCCGACTAGCGTCCTACAATGAGCAGTTCTTC.

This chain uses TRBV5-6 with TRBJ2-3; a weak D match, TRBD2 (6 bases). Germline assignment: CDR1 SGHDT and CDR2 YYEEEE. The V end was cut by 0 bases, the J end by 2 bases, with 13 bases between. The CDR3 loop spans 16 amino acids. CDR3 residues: CASSLARVAVTDTQYF. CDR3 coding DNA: TGTGCCAGCAGCTTGGCCAGGGTAGCGGTCACAGATACGCAGTATTTT.